This T cell receptor (beta chain) was sequenced for a study of blood T cell repertoires in COVID-19. Study summary: COVID-19 samples, acute and convalescent, were from the United States, Italy and Spain.

Trimming stripped 3 bases from V and 7 bases from J, with 14 bases between. Germline lookup yields CDR1 SGHKS and CDR2 YYEKEE (reference sequence). The CDR3 has 14 residues. This clone was observed a few times. Methods used by the authors: Reference gene primer amplification gave nucleated cell count estimates. Generated by immunoSEQ multiplex PCR, the TCRdb table keeps only in-frame clones and is missing some. The V and J calls and clone size are taken from that table; D and trimming were inferred from the DNA. The table has around 160,000 clones, roughly nine tenths seen once; the top ten hold over 15%.

The TCR originated in a man between 60 and 75 years old with active or convalescent COVID-19. V usage is TRBV5-5 and J usage is TRBJ1-3; no clear D gene. Sequenced input: peripheral blood. This CDR3 reads CASSWPGGRNTIYF. The CDR3 nucleotides are TGTGCCAGCAGCTGGCCAGGAGGCAGGAACACCATATATTTT.